This entry features one T cell receptor beta chain sequence. Its target is unknown. TCRdb reprocessed the reads via MiXCR and lists one record per CDR3 protein. Among about 700,000 distinct CDR3 sequences listed, roughly 36% were seen once. This entry comes from a study of T cell repertoires in cytomegalovirus infection. Study at large: Indications of both CMV infection and matching HLA type were provided by public TCR beta signatures. Broader study findings: Cumulative frequency (of public TCR beta family members) identified carriers of CMV plus the relevant HLA. HLA-C-restricted TCR beta clonotypes specific for CMV led the ex vivo response.

V lost 7 bases and J 3 bases, leaving 10 bases between the germline ends. CDR1 and CDR2 from the germline V gene are SQVTM and ANQGSEA. This CDR3 is 11 amino acids long. The chain couples TRBV29-1 to TRBJ2-7; perhaps TRBD2 as D (6 bases). The sequence was collected from a human donor in good health (CMV status not recorded). Some clones in this sample may be carry-over from other donors' samples. Here the sequenced sample was cultured PBMCs, taken from culture after CMV antigen stimulation. The CDR3 bases are TGCAGCGGCATGGGGGGCTACGAGCAGTACTTC. Translation: CSGMGGYEQYF.